This T cell receptor (beta chain) is from a study of Ad26.COV2.S vaccination and SARS-CoV-2 variants. Study conclusions and caveats: Greater spike-specific TCR breadth was seen in vaccine recipients than in placebo recipients. Breadth of non-spike TCRs did not differ between vaccinees and placebo recipients.

As for this clone: Its antigen is currently unknown.

Germline V gives CDR1 MNHEY, CDR2 SMNVEV (reference sequence). The CDR3 contains 14 residues. V lost 4 bases and J lost 4; bases outside the gene matches: 2. Clones were read by immunoSEQ multiplex PCR, and TCRdb kept only the in-frame ones, dropping some. Counted here are about 6,800 clones, roughly 84% occurring once; the ten biggest clones make up around 27%. The TCR was taken from a human donor who had recovered from COVID-19. The starting material was peripheral blood, obtained after recovery from COVID-19. The V gene is TRBV27, the J gene TRBJ1-2; 11 nucleotides line up with TRBD1. The CDR3 region is CASSSGTGGYGYTF. The CDR3 DNA reads TGTGCCAGCAGTTCCGGGACAGGGGGCTATGGCTACACCTTC.